A selection of T cell receptor beta chains follows, all from one sample in a study of vaccination and CD4 T cells after COVID-19. From the PCR reads, TCRdb called clonotypes with MiXCR, one entry per CDR3 protein. The sample yields about 3,500 distinct CDR3 sequences, 30% to 45% seen once. These receptors have no identified antigens. The sample comprised CD4+ T cells from blood, cultured in vitro. The receptor source for this set is a human donor who had recovered from COVID-19. Both conserved end residues are part of each CDR3. D genes are given only for firm matches. Size values are once, few and many counts, or a class for expanded clones, and some rows have none.

clone size,V gene,D gene,J gene,CDR3 DNA,CDR3 protein
NA,TRBV5-6,NA,TRBJ2-2,TGTGCCAGCACCTTGAGGTTTTCCAAAGGGGCCGGGGAGCTGTTTTTT,CASTLRFSKGAGELFF
few,TRBV30,NA,TRBJ2-5,TGTGCCTGGAGTATGGTGGGGGGGCTGTCAGAGACCCAGTACTTC,CAWSMVGGLSETQYF
NA,TRBV7-7,TRBD1,TRBJ2-3,TGTGCTAGCAGCCGAAGACAGGGAGATACGCAGTATTTT,CASSRRQGDTQYF
NA,TRBV19,NA,TRBJ2-7,TGTGCCAGTAGTATAACGCCTACCTACGAGCAGTACTTC,CASSITPTYEQYF
medium-sized,TRBV12-3/TRBV12-4,TRBD1,TRBJ1-2,TGTGCCAGCAGTCCCCTATTGACAGGGATCTATGGCTACACCTTC,CASSPLLTGIYGYTF
NA,TRBV2,NA,TRBJ1-5,TGTGCCAGCAGTGAAGCCCAGCGCCAGCATTTT,CASSEAQRQHF
NA,TRBV5-6,TRBD1,TRBJ1-4,TGTGCCAGCAGCTTCGGGACAGGGAACGAAAAACTGTTTTTT,CASSFGTGNEKLFF
once,TRBV5-6,NA,TRBJ1-5,TGTGCCAGCAGCTTGTACGGGGACAAGGCAAGCAATCAGCCCCAGCATTTT,CASSLYGDKASNQPQHF
few,TRBV2,NA,TRBJ1-6,TGTGCCAGCAGAGCCGACGTTGGTTCACCCCTCCACTTT,CASRADVGSPLHF
few,TRBV12-3/TRBV12-4,NA,TRBJ2-4,TGTGCCAGCAGCTTATATCCCCCCCCGGCCCCCATTCAGTACTTC,CASSLYPPPAPIQYF
NA,TRBV5-1,TRBD1,TRBJ1-1,TGCGCCAGCAGCTTGGGGAGGACAGGGGGTATGACTGAAGCTTTCTTT,CASSLGRTGGMTEAFF
NA,TRBV19,NA,TRBJ1-1,TGTGCCAGTAGTATAGGTCGCACTTTGAACACTGAAGCTTTCTTT,CASSIGRTLNTEAFF
few,TRBV6-1,TRBD1,TRBJ1-1,TGTGCCAGCAGAAGGACAGGGACCAACACTGAAGCTTTCTTT,CASRRTGTNTEAFF
medium-sized,TRBV10-3,NA,TRBJ1-5,TGTGCCATCAGTCTGGACGGAGATCAGCCCCAGCATTTT,CAISLDGDQPQHF
few,TRBV27,NA,TRBJ1-2,TGTGCCAGCACACCGCGTAACTATGGCTACACCTTC,CASTPRNYGYTF
NA,TRBV7-6,NA,TRBJ1-6,TGTGCCAGCAGCTTAGCTCGAGCACCGAACCACGCCTATAATTCACCCCTCCACTTT,CASSLARAPNHAYNSPLHF
NA,TRBV12-5,NA,TRBJ1-1,TGTGCTAGTGGTTTGGTTCTGATGAACACTGAAGCTTTCTTT,CASGLVLMNTEAFF
NA,TRBV27,TRBD2,TRBJ2-7,TGTGCCAGCAGTCCCTCATCCAGCGGGGGTAACTCCTACGAGCAGTACTTC,CASSPSSSGGNSYEQYF
few,TRBV11-3,TRBD2,TRBJ2-3,TGTGCCAGCAGCTTCAGCGGGGGGAACACAGATACGCAGTATTTT,CASSFSGGNTDTQYF
NA,TRBV21-1,NA,TRBJ2-6,TGTGCCAGCAGCACGGACAGGGGGCAAGTAGCCAACGTCCTGACTTTC,CASSTDRGQVANVLTF
NA,TRBV6-5,NA,TRBJ2-3,TGTGCCAGCAGTTACGGGAATACGCAGTATTTT,CASSYGNTQYF
NA,TRBV11-2,NA,TRBJ1-1,TGTGCCAGCAGTTCGCAGGGGAGTACTGAAGCTTTCTTT,CASSSQGSTEAFF
NA,TRBV25-1,NA,TRBJ1-2,TGTGCCAGCAGTGAGCCGACCGCGGGGAACTATGGCTACACCTTC,CASSEPTAGNYGYTF
NA,TRBV5-1,NA,TRBJ1-6,TGCGCCAGCACCCCCGGGATATCTCTTCATTCACCCCTCCACTTT,CASTPGISLHSPLHF
few,TRBV12-3/TRBV12-4,NA,TRBJ1-1,TGTGCCAGCAGCCTTCGGCCCCCGGCTTTCTTT,CASSLRPPAFF
NA,TRBV20-1,TRBD1,TRBJ1-5,TGCAGTGCTAGACCCCCACCGGGACAGTGGGATCAGCCCCAGCATTTT,CSARPPPGQWDQPQHF
once,TRBV5-4,TRBD1,TRBJ1-2,TGTGCCAGCAGCTTGACCGGGCGACAGGGCTATGGCTACACCTTC,CASSLTGRQGYGYTF
few,TRBV6-5,NA,TRBJ1-1,TGTGCCAGCAGTTACGAGGGAGGTAATGAAGCTTTCTTT,CASSYEGGNEAFF
NA,TRBV6-1,NA,TRBJ1-3,TGTGCCAGCAGAACCGCCGAGGACTCTGGAAACACCATATATTTT,CASRTAEDSGNTIYF